The 20 T cell receptor beta chains given below trace back to one sample, sequenced in a study of identical twins. TCRdb processed the 5' RACE reads anew with MiXCR; each CDR3 protein has one entry. The table shows 250,000 to 350,000 distinct CDR3 sequences, with roughly 9.7% occurring only once. These same records also appear under a second study, on yellow fever vaccine responses in identical twins.

Material: CD8+ T cells sorted from blood. These receptors were taken from a woman younger than 35 in good health.

This chain connects TRBV5-1 to TRBJ2-5; TRBD1 is a possible D gene (7 bases). Looked up from germline, CDR1 is SGHRS and CDR2 is YFSETQ. The CDR3 is made up of 15 amino acids. Trimming took 3 bases from V and 2 from J, leaving 14 bases between them. The chain's CDR3 is CASSSRGERQETQYF. CDR3 sequence (DNA): TGCGCCAGCAGCTCCAGGGGGGAGCGGCAAGAGACCCAGTACTTC.

This clonotype appeared many times. The chain is built from TRBV27 and TRBJ2-5; D call uncertain. The V gene lost 0 bases and the J gene lost 5 bases, with 7 bases spanning the gap. Germline CDR1 reads MNHEY; CDR2 reads SMNVEV (reference sequence). The CDR3 contains 13 residues. The CDR3 DNA is TGTGCCAGCAGTTTATCGCACTTTGAGACCCAGTACTTC. Its protein is CASSLSHFETQYF.

This clonotype showed up just a few times. This chain connects TRBV14 to TRBJ2-7; no clear D gene. The ends were cut back, 6 bases at V and 3 bases at J, with 9 bases in the middle. Germline CDR1 SGHDN, CDR2 FVKESK. This CDR3 has 12 amino acids. CDR3 coding DNA: TGTGCCAGCAGTGAACTTTTCTACGAGCAGTACTTC. As protein: CASSELFYEQYF.

This clonotype was seen many times. The rearrangement links TRBV6-5 to TRBJ2-2, with a tentative D call TRBD2 (5 bases). The germline gives CDR1 MNHEY, CDR2 SVGAGI. Between the trimmed V and J ends, which lost 4 bases and 4 bases, there was a span of 10 bases. The CDR3 runs 14 residues. The CDR3 here is CASSSGLITGELFF. As DNA, the CDR3 is TGTGCCAGCAGTTCCGGACTCATCACCGGGGAGCTGTTTTTT.

The table lists this clonotype with a few counts. The V call is TRBV6-5, the J call TRBJ2-2; 8 bases agree with TRBD1. The ends lost 2 bases at V and 4 bases at J; junction bases unmatched: 9. Germline CDR1 reads MNHEY; CDR2 reads SVGAGI. CDR3 length: 17 amino acids. CDR3 in amino acids: CASSYLPGRGRTGELFF. In DNA, the CDR3 is TGTGCCAGCAGTTACCTTCCGGGCAGGGGGCGCACCGGGGAGCTGTTTTTT.

The gene calls are TRBV25-1 and TRBJ2-3; 12 bases agree with TRBD2. In germline, CDR1 is MGHDK, CDR2 SYGVNS. Trimming cost V 7 bases and J 3 bases; bases outside gene matches: 11. CDR3 length equals 17 residues. CDR3: CASNGVKTSGGTDTQYF. The CDR3 DNA is TGTGCCAGCAATGGGGTGAAGACTAGCGGGGGAACAGATACGCAGTATTTT.

This clonotype showed up many times. The J gene is TRBJ2-7, the V gene TRBV25-1, with 8 bases aligning to TRBD1. The CDR3 extends over 14 amino acids. Losses at the gene ends were 8 bases for V and 5 bases for J; bases not matched to a gene: 11. Germline V lookup: CDR1 MGHDK, CDR2 SYGVNS. The CDR3 protein is CASHGAGGFHEQYF. In DNA form, the CDR3 reads TGTGCCAGCCATGGGGCAGGGGGCTTTCACGAGCAGTACTTC.

This clonotype was counted ten times or more. V usage is TRBV24-1 and J usage is TRBJ1-2; possible D gene TRBD1, 5 bases. V was clipped by 5 bases and J by 3 bases, with 18 bases between them. Germline V CDR1 and CDR2: KGHDR, SFDVKD. The CDR3 is 16 residues long. The CDR3 reads CATSVSGGQAHYGYTF. The CDR3 nucleotides read TGTGCCACCAGTGTTTCCGGAGGACAAGCTCACTATGGCTACACCTTC.

This clonotype was detected a few times. This chain connects TRBV4-1 to TRBJ2-1; either TRBD1 or TRBD2 may supply D (5 bases each). The CDR3 covers 16 residues. V lost 0 bases and J 8 bases, leaving 17 bases between the germline ends. The germline CDR1 and CDR2 sequences are MGHRA and YSYEKL. CDR3 loop: CASSQEERPLGDEQFF. CDR3 nucleotide sequence: TGCGCCAGCAGCCAAGAGGAGCGACCACTAGGGGATGAGCAGTTCTTC.

Remarks on this clonotype: Given a much more abundant clone one base away, this may be a read error. The chain couples TRBV29-1 to TRBJ2-7; D is uncertain. CDR3 length: 11 amino acids. In germline, CDR1 is SQVTM, CDR2 ANQGSEA. V lost 1 base, J lost 9 bases, and 10 bases lay in between. CDR3: CSVEGLAGQYF. The CDR3 DNA is TGCAGCGTTGAAGGGTTGGCCGGGCAGTACTTC.

This clonotype was picked up many times. This chain uses TRBV4-3 with TRBJ2-1; 13 bases agree with TRBD2. V shed 4 bases and J 5 bases; nucleotides not matched to a gene: 8. CDR3 length equals 17 residues. The germline V gene encodes CDR1 LGHNA and CDR2 YSLEER. DNA of the CDR3: TGCGCCAGCAGCCCGGGACTAGCGGGAAGAGCGAACAATGAGCAGTTCTTC. Its protein product is CASSPGLAGRANNEQFF.

This clonotype was seen ten or more times. The gene calls are TRBV4-3 and TRBJ2-3, with 10 bases aligning to TRBD2. V lost 1 base to trimming and J lost 2 bases; unmatched junction nucleotides: 9. This CDR3 comprises 18 residues. From germline, CDR1 is LGHNA and CDR2 YSLEER. The DNA for the CDR3 is TGCGCCAGCAGCCAAGGCCCACTAGCGGGAAGGCACACAGATACGCAGTATTTT. It codes for CASSQGPLAGRHTDTQYF.

This clonotype was seen ten or more times. The chain combines TRBV28 with TRBJ2-2; D perhaps matches TRBD1 (7 bases). V lost 6 bases, J lost 3 bases, and 17 bases lay in between. Per the germline V gene, CDR1 is MDHEN and CDR2 is SYDVKM. CDR3 length: 16 residues. The CDR3 sequence: CASSLIQGTDTGELFF. In DNA, the CDR3 is TGTGCCAGCAGCCTAATACAGGGGACTGACACCGGGGAGCTGTTTTTT.

This clonotype has just a few counts. The chain carries TRBV7-2 and TRBJ2-5; no clear D. The V and J ends lost 3 bases and 6 bases respectively, with 8 bases between them. The CDR3 runs to 12 residues. The germline gives CDR1 SGHTA, CDR2 FQGNSA. CDR3 nucleotides: TGTGCCAGCAGCTTTATACGGCAGACCCAGTACTTC. This gives the protein CASSFIRQTQYF.

The chain joins TRBV27 to TRBJ2-7; perhaps TRBD1 as D (5 bases). Trimming removed 2 bases from V and 3 bases from J, with 14 bases in between. The CDR3 runs to 15 residues. Germline loops: CDR1 MNHEY, CDR2 SMNVEV (reference sequence). CDR3 nucleotide sequence: TGTGCCAGCAGTTTAGGGTCAGGGAAGTTCTACGAGCAGTACTTC. Residues: CASSLGSGKFYEQYF.

This clonotype came up many times. The V call is TRBV10-3, the J call TRBJ2-7; possible D gene TRBD2, 5 bases. CDR3 length equals 15 residues. Trimming stripped 2 bases from V and 6 bases from J, with 17 bases between. In germline, CDR1 is ENHRY, CDR2 SYGVKD. As DNA, the CDR3 is TGTGCCATCAGTGAGCCAACAGCGGTTCCCAGCGAGCAGTACTTC. This codes for CAISEPTAVPSEQYF.

The sample holds many counts of this clonotype. The chain employs TRBV29-1 and TRBJ2-7, with D possibly matching TRBD1 (5 bases). The CDR3 totals 15 residues. Germline V gene sequence: CDR1 SQVTM, CDR2 ANQGSEA. Trimming left V 1 base short and J 3 bases short, with 16 bases between. The CDR3 loop reads CSVEGPRERNYEQYF. The CDR3 bases are TGCAGCGTTGAAGGCCCCAGGGAAAGAAACTACGAGCAGTACTTC.

There are many counts of this clonotype. DNA of the CDR3: TGTGCCAGCAGCTTAAGGTGGGGACTAGCGGGGGAATACGATACGCAGTATTTT. Protein: CASSLRWGLAGEYDTQYF. This chain connects TRBV11-2 to TRBJ2-3; the match to TRBD2 covers 14 bases. The germline V gene encodes CDR1 SGHAT and CDR2 FQNNGV. V lost 2 bases and J lost 6; bases outside the gene matches: 10. The CDR3 spans 18 residues.

The rearrangement uses TRBV20-1 and TRBJ1-2; D is ambiguous. The CDR3 covers 11 residues. V lost 4 bases to trimming and J lost 8 bases, with 11 bases between them. Per germline, CDR1 DFQATT and CDR2 SNEGSKA (reference sequence). CDR3 in DNA: TGCAGTGCTATTGGCGACGTGGGCTACACCTTC. Protein product: CSAIGDVGYTF.

This clonotype appeared many times. J is TRBJ2-5 and V is TRBV6-1; D uncertain. With 5 bases removed from V and 1 base from J, the gap between germline ends came to 8 bases. CDR3 length equals 13 residues. CDR1 is MNHNS, CDR2 SASEGT, per germline. Written as DNA, the CDR3 is TGTGCCAGCAGTTCAGCGCCCCAAGAGACCCAGTACTTC. Its protein product is CASSSAPQETQYF.